One TCR beta chain is described in this entry. The CDR3 consists of 16 residues. The V and J ends lost 6 bases and 3 bases, in that order; junction bases with no gene match: 6. Germline loops: CDR1 SNHLY, CDR2 FYNNEI. The sample originates from a study of OX40 agonist ivuxolimab in advanced cancers. For the study at large: Treatment received earlier with anti-PD-1, anti-PD-L1 or anti-CTLA-4 agents was allowed, and more than 35% had some.

Clones were read by immunoSEQ multiplex PCR, and TCRdb kept only the in-frame ones, dropping some. The sample contains approximately 100,000 clones, approximately 90% of which appear only once. This TCR was sampled from an adult with an advanced solid tumor such as melanoma, head and neck, liver or kidney cancer. This specimen consisted of CD4+ or CD8+ T cells sorted from blood, obtained in a trial of the OX40 agonist ivuxolimab. The chain has TRBV2 and TRBJ2-3; TRBD2 agrees at 13 bases. The CDR3 nucleotides read TGTGCCAGCAGCCAAAGGACTAGCGGGGGAACAGATACGCAGTATTTT. Amino acids: CASSQRTSGGTDTQYF.